Presented here are 22 T cell receptor beta chains from one specimen sequenced in a study of cytomegalovirus exposure and HLA in healthy donors. The repertoire was sequenced with immunoSEQ multiplex PCR; TCRdb's copy has only in-frame clones and lacks some. In the table there are roughly 71,000 clones, about 95% of which are singletons. The source material was PBMCs. Source of these receptors: a woman between 18 and 29 years old in good health and CMV-seronegative.

This sequence joins TRBV11-2 and TRBJ2-7, with D possibly matching TRBD2 (6 bases). Trimming removed 5 bases from V and 3 bases from J, with 11 bases in between. There are 13 residues in the CDR3. Germline CDR1 is SGHAT and CDR2 is FQNNGV. In DNA, the CDR3 is TGTGCCAGCAGCCAATCCGGGGGCTACGAGCAGTACTTC. It is translated as CASSQSGGYEQYF. Full variable domain (outside the CDR3, taken from reference TRBV11-2 and TRBJ2-7): EAGVAQSPRYKIIEKRQSVAFWCNPISGHATLYWYQQILGQGPKLLIQFQNNGVVDDSQLPKDRFSAERLKGVDSTLKIQPAKLEDSAVYLCASSQSGGYEQYFGPGTRLTVT.

The chain recombines TRBV5-1 with TRBJ2-3; 7 bases align to TRBD2. The CDR3 totals 16 residues. The junction had 10 bases not matched to a gene; V was cut back by 1 base and J by 5 bases. Looked up from germline, CDR1 is SGHRS and CDR2 is YFSETQ. The CDR3 loop is CASSLSSSGAVDTQYF. For the CDR3, the DNA is TGCGCCAGCAGCTTGTCCTCCAGCGGGGCTGTAGATACGCAGTATTTT. Looking up the rest from reference TRBV5-1 and TRBJ2-3 gives the full variable domain: KAGVTQTPRYLIKTRGQQVTLSCSPISGHRSVSWYQQTPGQGLQFLFEYFSETQRNKGNFPGRFSGRQFSNSRSEMNVSTLELGDSALYLCASSLSSSGAVDTQYFGPGTRLTVL.

The chain links TRBV29-1 to TRBJ2-2; 9 nucleotides agree with TRBD1. The J segment lost 3 bases and the V segment lost 5 bases, leaving 7 bases of the junction unmatched. CDR3 length: 15 residues. Germline values: CDR1 SQVTM, CDR2 ANQGSEA. The CDR3 nucleotides are TGCAGCGTTAAGACGGACAGGGGCGACACCGGGGAGCTGTTTTTT. This encodes CSVKTDRGDTGELFF.

The rearrangement links TRBV5-1 to TRBJ2-2; 7 bases map to TRBD2. This CDR3 is built from 15 residues. Trimming at V came to 4 bases and at J to 4 bases, leaving 7 bases not matched to a gene. Germline CDR1 reads SGHRS; CDR2 reads YFSETQ. Written as DNA, the CDR3 is TGCGCCAGCAGCCCAAGCGGGGTCACCACCGGGGAGCTGTTTTTT. Its translation is CASSPSGVTTGELFF.

For the CDR3, the DNA is TGTGCCGGCCGGGACAGGGGGAGCAATGAGCAGTTCTTC. Protein product: CAGRDRGSNEQFF. The chain combines TRBV5-4 with TRBJ2-1; 11 bases agree with TRBD1. This CDR3 has 13 amino acids. V lost 10 bases, J lost 6 bases, and 6 bases stayed unmatched. In germline, CDR1 is SGHNT, CDR2 YYREEE (reference sequence).

The chain combines TRBV28 with TRBJ2-7; D is uncertain. With 5 bases removed from V and 7 bases from J, the gap between germline ends came to 21 bases. Germline V gene sequence: CDR1 MDHEN, CDR2 SYDVKM. This CDR3 region has 15 residues. CDR3 in DNA: TGTGCCAGCAGTACCCCGTTGGGCCCCCAAAGGGAGCAGTACTTC. Translating it yields CASSTPLGPQREQYF.

The gene calls are TRBV6-5 and TRBJ2-3; D is ambiguous. The CDR3 runs to 14 residues. Trimming left V 0 bases short and J 4 bases short, with 8 bases between. In germline, CDR1 is MNHEY, CDR2 SVGAGI. CDR3 residues: CASSYSRSSDTQYF. The DNA of the CDR3 is TGTGCCAGCAGTTACTCGAGATCTTCAGATACGCAGTATTTT.

The chain combines TRBV2 with TRBJ1-1, with TRBD1 identical over 8 bases. Germline V gene sequence: CDR1 SNHLY, CDR2 FYNNEI. The CDR3 loop spans 16 amino acids. V lost 4 bases and J lost 11; bases outside the gene matches: 18. The DNA of the CDR3 is TGTGCCAGCAGTGCGGACCTCACTAGGACAGGGCTCGGCGCTTTCTTT. It yields the protein CASSADLTRTGLGAFF.

V is TRBV5-1 and J is TRBJ2-3; TRBD2 matches at 9 bases. Germline V gives CDR1 SGHRS, CDR2 YFSETQ. With 2 bases clipped from V and 4 bases from J, the junction kept 5 bases outside the gene matches. The CDR3 is 15 residues long. CDR3 sequence: CASSLLAGVADTQYF. CDR3 DNA: TGCGCCAGCAGCTTACTAGCGGGTGTAGCAGATACGCAGTATTTT.

As for this clone: Within the sample, other DNA sequences also encode this same CDR3. This rearrangement joins TRBV5-1 to TRBJ2-5, with a weak D call TRBD1 (6 bases). Trimming stripped 0 bases from V and 4 bases from J, with 7 bases between. Germline V gives CDR1 SGHRS, CDR2 YFSETQ. This CDR3 is 13 amino acids long. The CDR3 is CASSLGGGETQYF. DNA for the CDR3: TGCGCCAGCAGCTTGGGAGGGGGAGAGACCCAGTACTTC.

The chain recombines TRBV7-2 with TRBJ1-1, with 8 bases identical to TRBD1. V was clipped by 5 bases and J by 1 base; unmatched bases: 6. This CDR3 is 15 amino acids long. CDR1 is SGHTA and CDR2 is FQGNSA in the germline V gene. The CDR3 loop reads CASSTGGGPNTEAFF. DNA for the CDR3: TGTGCCAGCAGCACAGGGGGGGGGCCGAACACTGAAGCTTTCTTT. Full variable domain (rest looked up from reference TRBV7-2 and TRBJ1-1): GAGVSQSPSNKVTEKGKDVELRCDPISGHTALYWYRQSLGQGLEFLIYFQGNSAPDKSGLPSDRFSAERTGGSVSTLTIQRTQQEDSAVYLCASSTGGGPNTEAFFGQGTRLTVV.

As to this clone: Other nucleotide sequences from this sample produce the same CDR3. This sequence joins TRBV6-1 and TRBJ1-3; no definite D call. The CDR3 is 15 residues long. Germline V lookup: CDR1 MNHNS, CDR2 SASEGT. Trimming pared 3 bases from V and 0 bases from J, leaving 9 bases between. The CDR3 reads CASSEAPSSGNTIYF. The CDR3 nucleotides read TGTGCCAGCAGTGAGGCCCCCAGCTCTGGAAACACCATATATTTT.

The chain recombines TRBV9 with TRBJ2-7; weak D call: TRBD1 (6 bases). The CDR3 length is 14 residues. V was cut by 0 bases and J by 0 bases, with 7 bases left in between. The germline V gene encodes CDR1 SGDLS and CDR2 YYNGEE. The CDR3 nucleotides read TGTGCCAGCAGCGTAGGGGGGCACTCCTACGAGCAGTACTTC. Amino acid sequence: CASSVGGHSYEQYF.

The DNA for the CDR3 is TGTGCCAGCAGTTACTATCCACAGGTGAACACTGAAGCTTTCTTT. Protein sequence: CASSYYPQVNTEAFF. The chain carries TRBV6-6 and TRBJ1-1; D is possibly TRBD1 (5 bases). This CDR3 has 15 residues. The germline V gene has CDR1 MNHNY and CDR2 SVGAGI (reference sequence). Trimming took 1 base from V and 0 from J, leaving 9 bases between them.

V usage is TRBV6-6 and J usage is TRBJ2-3; D unresolved. V lost 6 bases, J lost 4 bases, and 5 bases lay in between. The CDR3 extends over 11 amino acids. The germline CDR1 and CDR2 sequences are MNHNY and SVGAGI (reference sequence). The CDR3, as DNA: TGTGCCAGCAGCAGCGCAGATACGCAGTATTTT. Protein sequence: CASSSADTQYF.

This clone occurred many times. The rearrangement uses TRBV19 and TRBJ2-3, with D possibly being TRBD1 (5 bases). The CDR3 contains 16 residues. Trimming left V 5 bases short and J 1 base short, with 16 bases between. Germline V lookup: CDR1 LNHDA, CDR2 SQIVND (reference sequence). CDR3 residues: CASSSQGHGGTDTQYF. CDR3 nucleotide sequence: TGTGCCAGTAGTTCCCAGGGTCATGGTGGCACAGATACGCAGTATTTT.

The V call is TRBV7-9, the J call TRBJ2-7, with D maybe TRBD2 (5 bases). From germline, CDR1 is SEHNR and CDR2 FQNEAQ (reference sequence). Trimming pared 1 base from V and 0 bases from J, leaving 13 bases between. CDR3 length: 16 residues. The CDR3 region is CASSLGPRGSSYEQYF. CDR3 nucleotides: TGTGCCAGCAGCTTAGGGCCTCGGGGTAGCTCCTACGAGCAGTACTTC.

V usage is TRBV4-1 and J usage is TRBJ1-3; TRBD1 matches at 7 bases. Losses at the gene ends were 1 base for V and 3 bases for J; bases not matched to a gene: 3. Germline CDR1 MGHRA, CDR2 YSYEKL. CDR3 length: 15 residues. The CDR3: CASSQVPGGGNTIYF. The CDR3 DNA reads TGCGCCAGCAGCCAAGTCCCAGGGGGTGGAAACACCATATATTTT.

V and J are TRBV28 and TRBJ1-5; D is unclear. CDR3 length equals 17 residues. The germline gives CDR1 MDHEN, CDR2 SYDVKM. Trimming removed 5 bases at V and 0 bases at J, with 17 bases between. The DNA for the CDR3 is TGTGCCAGCAGTGGCGGGAAAATCGCTGGTAGCAATCAGCCCCAGCATTTT. Its protein product is CASSGGKIAGSNQPQHF.

This chain uses TRBV5-6 with TRBJ2-7; 7 bases align to TRBD1. The CDR3 extends over 18 amino acids. Germline CDR1 SGHDT, CDR2 YYEEEE. Trimming removed 1 base from V and 1 base from J; junction bases left unmatched: 14. The CDR3 is CASSLTDYSGTESYEQYF. The CDR3 nucleotides are TGTGCCAGCAGCTTGACGGATTATTCCGGGACAGAGTCCTACGAGCAGTACTTC.

The rearrangement joins TRBV28 to TRBJ2-7; 10 positions agree with TRBD1. Germline values: CDR1 MDHEN, CDR2 SYDVKM. The CDR3 is made up of 15 amino acids. Losses at the gene ends were 3 bases for V and 4 bases for J; bases not matched to a gene: 6. This CDR3 reads CASSFPGTGAYEQYF. The CDR3 DNA is TGTGCCAGCAGTTTCCCAGGGACAGGGGCTTACGAGCAGTACTTC.

The chain has TRBV9 and TRBJ2-1; D call uncertain. The V end was cut by 0 bases, the J end by 5 bases, with 12 bases between. The CDR3 totals 15 residues. Looked up from germline, CDR1 is SGDLS and CDR2 is YYNGEE. The CDR3: CASSVEEYLHNEQFF. The DNA for the CDR3 is TGTGCCAGCAGCGTAGAAGAGTATTTACACAATGAGCAGTTCTTC.